This entry is about one T cell receptor (beta chain). TCRdb used MiXCR to reprocess the 5' RACE reads, holding one entry per CDR3 protein. The data contain hundreds of thousands of distinct CDR3 sequences, 15% to 25% of them singletons. This specimen belongs to a study of T-cell memory formation after mild COVID-19. The V and J ends lost 5 bases and 1 base, in that order; junction bases with no gene match: 3. The CDR3 has 15 residues. Germline assignment: CDR1 MRHNA and CDR2 SNTAGT. Specimen: PBMCs or a T cell subset sorted from them (not recorded which). The TCR was taken from an adult woman who had mild COVID-19 (a few samples of this study predate the infection). Cell type and time point are not known. This rearrangement joins TRBV6-4 to TRBJ2-3; 10 nucleotides agree with TRBD2. This CDR3 is CASSKTSGGTDTQYF. The CDR3 bases are TGTGCCAGCAGTAAAACTAGCGGGGGCACAGATACGCAGTATTTT.